Shown below are 32 T cell receptor beta chains from a single sample sequenced in a study of OX40 agonist ivuxolimab in advanced cancers. Clones were sequenced by immunoSEQ multiplex PCR, and TCRdb holds only the in-frame ones, with some missing. The table records about 7,300 clones, around 85% of them present only once. The sequenced sample was CD4+ or CD8+ T cells sorted from blood, obtained in a trial of the OX40 agonist ivuxolimab. The source is an adult with an advanced solid tumor such as melanoma, head and neck, liver or kidney cancer.

The rearrangement links TRBV2 to TRBJ2-1, with D possibly TRBD2 on 6 matching bases. V was cut by 8 bases and J by 0 bases, with 8 bases left in between. The CDR3 loop spans 13 amino acids. Germline CDR1 is SNHLY and CDR2 is FYNNEI. This CDR3 is CASGGVSYNEQFF. The DNA for the CDR3 is TGTGCCAGCGGCGGGGTCTCCTACAATGAGCAGTTCTTC.

This chain links TRBV7-9 with TRBJ1-1, with 7 positions matching TRBD1. V trimming: 7 bases; J trimming: 7 bases; junction bases outside the gene matches: 6. The CDR3 consists of 12 residues. From germline, CDR1 is SEHNR and CDR2 FQNEAQ (reference sequence). The CDR3 loop is CASTPTGVEAFF. For the CDR3, the DNA is TGTGCCAGCACCCCCACAGGGGTTGAAGCTTTCTTT. The variable domain in full, completed from reference TRBV7-9 and TRBJ1-1, reads DTGVSQNPRHKITKRGQNVTFRCDPISEHNRLYWYRQTLGQGPEFLTYFQNEAQLEKSRLLSDRFSAERPKGSFSTLEIQRTEQGDSAMYLCASTPTGVEAFFGQGTRLTVV.

This chain links TRBV12-5 with TRBJ2-3, with TRBD1 matching 8 bases. V trimming: 2 bases; J trimming: 2 bases; junction bases outside the gene matches: 3. The CDR3 contains 15 residues. CDR1 and CDR2 from the germline V gene are LGHNT and FRNRAP. The CDR3 sequence: CASGLPGQATDTQYF. The DNA of the CDR3 is TGTGCTAGTGGTTTGCCGGGACAGGCCACAGATACGCAGTATTTT.

The chain is built from TRBV7-9 and TRBJ1-1, with D possibly being TRBD1 (5 bases). Trimming pared 6 bases from V and 2 bases from J, leaving 7 bases between. Germline CDR1 reads SEHNR; CDR2 reads FQNEAQ (reference sequence). This CDR3 is built from 12 residues. Here the CDR3 DNA reads TGTGCCAGCAGTGGGGGTAACACTGAAGCTTTCTTT. It yields the protein CASSGGNTEAFF.

The chain employs TRBV5-5 and TRBJ1-3; no firm D call. The CDR3 sequence is 15 residues long. Germline V gene lookup returns CDR1 SGHKS and CDR2 YYEKEE (reference sequence). V lost 1 base, J lost 2 bases, and 10 bases lay in between. The CDR3 here is CASSLTPGTGNTIYF. The CDR3 DNA reads TGTGCCAGCAGCTTGACCCCGGGGACTGGAAACACCATATATTTT.

This chain connects TRBV4-1 to TRBJ2-7; D ambiguous. The CDR3 has 13 residues. The V end lost 3 bases, the J end lost 4 bases, and 10 bases lay between the germline ends. Germline assignment: CDR1 MGHRA and CDR2 YSYEKL. In nucleotides, the CDR3 is TGCGCCAGCAGCCACGCGGACCGTTACGAGCAGTACTTC. This sequence encodes CASSHADRYEQYF.

V usage is TRBV28 and J usage is TRBJ2-3; 9 bases line up with TRBD1. The germline CDR1 and CDR2 sequences are MDHEN and SYDVKM. After removal of 8 bases from V and 4 bases from J, the junction contained 4 bases not matched to a gene. The CDR3 has 13 residues. DNA for the CDR3: TGTGCCAGCGGGGGACAGGGCCCAGATACGCAGTATTTT. It specifies CASGGQGPDTQYF.

The V and J genes are TRBV7-9 and TRBJ2-1, with no clear D. Per germline, CDR1 SEHNR and CDR2 FQNEAQ (reference sequence). V lost 1 base and J lost 7, with 11 bases in between. There are 14 residues in the CDR3. CDR3 loop: CASSLVGGRNEQFF. The CDR3 DNA sequence: TGTGCCAGCAGCTTAGTGGGCGGAAGAAATGAGCAGTTCTTC.

The chain couples TRBV6-7 to TRBJ1-2; D is ambiguous. Being an ORF, TRBV6-7 has a function that is uncertain. This CDR3 comprises 17 residues. The ends were cut back, 0 bases at V and 4 bases at J, with 18 bases in the middle. CDR3 in DNA: TGTGCCAGCAGTTACTCGAGATCACCCTACTTTGTCTATGGCTACACCTTC. This sequence encodes CASSYSRSPYFVYGYTF.

This clone was counted only a few times. The J gene is TRBJ2-1, the V gene TRBV9; 9 bases map to TRBD2. This CDR3 is built from 15 residues. Germline lookup yields CDR1 SGDLS and CDR2 YYNGEE. V was clipped by 3 bases and J by 7 bases; unmatched bases: 8. This CDR3 reads CASSATSGPGNEQFF. In nucleotides, the CDR3 is TGTGCCAGCAGCGCGACTAGCGGCCCCGGAAATGAGCAGTTCTTC.

This chain links TRBV5-6 with TRBJ1-3; 7 nucleotides align to TRBD1. J lost 5 bases, V lost 0 bases, and 5 bases had no gene match. The V gene's germline CDR1 is SGHDT and CDR2 YYEEEE. This CDR3 has 15 amino acids. CDR3: CASSLGQGLRNTIYF. CDR3 nucleotide sequence: TGTGCCAGCAGCTTGGGACAGGGACTACGAAACACCATATATTTT.

The V gene is TRBV28, the J gene TRBJ2-7; D tentatively reads TRBD1 or TRBD2 (5 bases each). The germline CDR1 and CDR2 sequences are MDHEN and SYDVKM. V was trimmed by 2 bases and J by 3 bases, leaving 8 bases between them. This CDR3 contains 13 residues. The CDR3 here is CASSLTGLYEQYF. The CDR3 DNA is TGTGCCAGCAGTTTAACGGGGCTCTACGAGCAGTACTTC.

This chain links TRBV9 with TRBJ2-1; possible D gene TRBD1, 6 bases. The V end lost 0 bases, the J end lost 4 bases, and 8 bases lay between the germline ends. This CDR3 has 14 residues. Germline CDR1 is SGDLS and CDR2 is YYNGEE. This CDR3 is CASSVETGYNEQFF. In nucleotides, the CDR3 is TGTGCCAGCAGCGTAGAAACAGGGTACAATGAGCAGTTCTTC.

This clone turned up a few times. The chain links TRBV30 to TRBJ1-5; D gene ambiguous. The germline V gene has CDR1 GTSNPN and CDR2 SVGIG (reference sequence). The germline V and J ends were trimmed by 1 base and 2 bases, with 9 bases remaining between them. This CDR3 is built from 14 residues. The CDR3 reads CAWSETFGNQPQHF. DNA for the CDR3: TGTGCCTGGAGTGAAACATTTGGCAATCAGCCCCAGCATTTT. The entire variable domain, with the rest obtained from reference TRBV30 and TRBJ1-5, is as follows: SQTIHQWPATLVQPVGSPLSLECTVEGTSNPNLYWYRQAAGRGLQLLFYSVGIGQISSEVPQNLSASRPQDRQFILSSKKLLLSDSGFYLCAWSETFGNQPQHFGDGTRLSIL.

The genes are TRBV6-5 and TRBJ2-5, with D hard to call. The CDR3 is made up of 15 amino acids. V was trimmed by 0 bases and J by 2 bases, leaving 10 bases between them. CDR1 is MNHEY and CDR2 is SVGAGI in the germline V gene. In nucleotides, the CDR3 is TGTGCCAGCAGTTACTCGAAGGGCTCTCAAGAGACCCAGTACTTC. Its translation is CASSYSKGSQETQYF.

In the case of this clone: One end of the junction does not line up with germline, which may come from a read error. The chain links TRBV28 to TRBJ2-1, with 11 bases fitting TRBD2. The germline gives CDR1 MDHEN, CDR2 SYDVKM. This CDR3 is 14 amino acids long. The CDR3 protein is CASILAGGYNEQFF. CDR3 nucleotides: TGTGCCAGCATTCTAGCGGGGGGCTACAATGAACAGTTCTTC. Full variable domain (remainder filled in from reference TRBV28 and TRBJ2-1): DVKVTQSSRYLVKRTGEKVFLECVQDMDHENMFWYRQDPGLGLRLIYFSYDVKMKEKGDIPEGYSVSREKKERFSLILESASTNQTSMYLCASILAGGYNEQFFGPGTRLTVL.

The chain carries TRBV11-3 and TRBJ2-7, with TRBD1 identical over 7 bases. This CDR3 is built from 16 residues. With V trimmed by 2 bases and J by 2 bases, 9 bases remained unmatched. CDR1 and CDR2 (germline): SGHNT, YENEEA. CDR3 DNA sequence: TGTGCCAGCAGCTTACCCCGGGACAGCCTAGCCTACGAGCAGTACTTC. Protein product: CASSLPRDSLAYEQYF. The full variable domain, in which reference TRBV11-3 and TRBJ2-7 provide the parts outside the CDR3, is EAGVVQSPRYKIIEKKQPVAFWCNPISGHNTLYWYLQNLGQGPELLIRYENEEAVDDSQLPKDRFSAERLKGVDSTLKIQPAELGDSAVYLCASSLPRDSLAYEQYFGPGTRLTVT.

This clone was seen more than once but under ten times. CDR3 nucleotide sequence: TGTGCCAGCATGGGATTGAACACCGGGGAGCTGTTTTTT. Translated: CASMGLNTGELFF. V and J are TRBV7-9 and TRBJ2-2; D not resolved. CDR1 and CDR2 (germline): SEHNR, FQNEAQ (reference sequence). V was clipped by 7 bases and J by 1 base, with 7 bases between them. This CDR3 has 13 amino acids.

The chain combines TRBV2 with TRBJ1-2, with D perhaps TRBD1 (5 bases). The CDR3 is made up of 15 amino acids. Germline V gene data show CDR1 as SNHLY and CDR2 as FYNNEI. V lost 4 bases and J 5 bases, leaving 17 bases between the germline ends. CDR3 nucleotide sequence: TGTGCCAGCAGTGGAGGGACTGGGATTAGGTATGGCTACACCTTC. It yields the protein CASSGGTGIRYGYTF. Full variable domain (remainder filled in from reference TRBV2 and TRBJ1-2): EPEVTQTPSHQVTQMGQEVILRCVPISNHLYFYWYRQILGQKVEFLVSFYNNEISEKSEIFDDQFSVERPDGSNFTLKIRSTKLEDSAMYFCASSGGTGIRYGYTFGSGTRLTVV.

This rearrangement joins TRBV2 to TRBJ2-7, with 11 bases aligning to TRBD2. Losses at the gene ends were 2 bases for V and 2 bases for J; bases not matched to a gene: 5. The CDR3 extends over 16 amino acids. Germline V gene data show CDR1 as SNHLY and CDR2 as FYNNEI. CDR3 sequence (DNA): TGTGCCAGCAGTGAATTGCTAGCGGGGGGCGCCTACGAGCAGTACTTC. As protein: CASSELLAGGAYEQYF.

J is TRBJ2-7 and V is TRBV5-1; D not certain. Per the germline V gene, CDR1 is SGHRS and CDR2 is YFSETQ. Trimming took 4 bases from V and 5 from J, leaving 13 bases between them. The CDR3 runs to 13 residues. The CDR3 DNA is TGCGCCAGCAGCACCGGCCATTTGGACGAGCAGTACTTC. This sequence encodes CASSTGHLDEQYF.

This clone was found a few times. Written as DNA, the CDR3 is TGCGCCAGCAGCCAAGCCCACCAGATAAACTATGGCTACACCTTC. Its translation: CASSQAHQINYGYTF. V and J are TRBV4-1 and TRBJ1-2; no clear D. V gave up 1 base and J gave up 2 bases, with 11 bases separating them. The germline V gene has CDR1 MGHRA and CDR2 YSYEKL. This CDR3 is 15 amino acids long.

This chain uses TRBV5-6 with TRBJ1-6; D might be TRBD1 (5 bases). Trimming removed 1 base from V and 7 bases from J, with 9 bases in between. CDR3 size: 14 residues. Germline V gene lookup returns CDR1 SGHDT and CDR2 YYEEEE. The CDR3 sequence is CASSLLGGNSPLHF. DNA of the CDR3: TGTGCCAGCAGCTTGTTGGGGGGGAATTCACCCCTCCACTTT. Full variable domain (outside the CDR3, taken from reference TRBV5-6 and TRBJ1-6): DAGVTQSPTHLIKTRGQQVTLRCSPKSGHDTVSWYQQALGQGPQFIFQYYEEEERQRGNFPDRFSGHQFPNYSSELNVNALLLGDSALYLCASSLLGGNSPLHFGNGTRLTVT.

The CDR3 DNA sequence: TGTGCCAGCAGCCAAAAGACAGATACTAATGAAAAACTGTTTTTT. It specifies CASSQKTDTNEKLFF. The genes are TRBV14 and TRBJ1-4, with D perhaps matching TRBD1 (5 bases). The CDR3 covers 15 residues. Between the trimmed V and J ends, which lost 2 bases and 2 bases, there was a span of 9 bases. Per the germline V gene, CDR1 is SGHDN and CDR2 is FVKESK.

The chain carries TRBV27 and TRBJ1-2; possible D gene TRBD1, 5 bases. The CDR3 runs to 15 residues. Trimming pared 6 bases from V and 0 bases from J, leaving 14 bases between. Germline V gives CDR1 MNHEY, CDR2 SMNVEV (reference sequence). In nucleotides, the CDR3 is TGTGCCAGCAGGCCACGGGGACTAACTAACTATGGCTACACCTTC. It codes for CASRPRGLTNYGYTF.

The chain employs TRBV5-4 and TRBJ2-3; 10 bases fit TRBD2. This CDR3 is built from 15 residues. After removal of 0 bases from V and 5 bases from J, the junction contained 3 bases not matched to a gene. Germline V lookup: CDR1 SGHNT, CDR2 YYREEE (reference sequence). The CDR3 coding sequence is TGTGCCAGCAGCTTGGTTAGCGGGGGGCAAGATACGCAGTATTTT. Translated, it gives CASSLVSGGQDTQYF.

The chain carries TRBV7-9 and TRBJ2-2, with D perhaps given as TRBD1 or TRBD2 (5 bases each). Per the germline V gene, CDR1 is SEHNR and CDR2 is FQNEAQ (reference sequence). V shed 2 bases and J shed 6 bases, with 13 bases lying between them. CDR3 length equals 15 residues. CDR3 sequence: CASSLRSGLPGELFF. For the CDR3, the DNA is TGTGCCAGCAGCTTAAGGTCGGGGCTCCCCGGGGAGCTGTTTTTT.

In its sample, this clone was seen once. This chain connects TRBV11-2 to TRBJ2-3, with D unresolved. This CDR3 has 16 residues. V was cut by 1 base and J by 3 bases, with 14 bases left in between. Germline CDR1 and CDR2: SGHAT and FQNNGV. CDR3 protein: CASSLGGTPGTDTQYF. The CDR3 region has the DNA TGTGCCAGCAGCTTAGGCGGTACCCCTGGGACAGATACGCAGTATTTT.

The chain carries TRBV19 and TRBJ2-2, with a tentative D call TRBD1 (5 bases). Germline values: CDR1 LNHDA, CDR2 SQIVND (reference sequence). CDR3 length: 14 amino acids. The V gene lost 2 bases and the J gene lost 7 bases, with 11 bases spanning the gap. CDR3 protein: CASSITGFGGELFF. DNA of the CDR3: TGTGCCAGTAGTATAACAGGTTTCGGCGGGGAGCTGTTTTTT.

The chain employs TRBV6-5 and TRBJ1-1, with D possibly matching TRBD1 (6 bases). Trimming removed 5 bases at V and 5 bases at J, with 15 bases between. CDR1 and CDR2 from the germline V gene are MNHEY and SVGAGI. This CDR3 has 14 amino acids. CDR3 sequence: CASSAQIRGTEAFF. In DNA form, the CDR3 reads TGTGCCAGCAGTGCCCAAATCAGGGGAACTGAAGCTTTCTTT.

The chain couples TRBV13 to TRBJ2-7; 8 nucleotides align to TRBD1. The germline V gene has CDR1 PRHDT and CDR2 FYEKMQ (reference sequence). J was trimmed by 2 bases and V by 5 bases; bases with no gene match: 11. The CDR3 spans 16 residues. The CDR3 loop reads CASSNTLTGDPYEQYF. The DNA for the CDR3 is TGTGCCAGCAGCAATACATTGACAGGGGACCCCTACGAGCAGTACTTC.

The chain carries TRBV19 and TRBJ1-1; maybe TRBD1 (5 bases). CDR1 and CDR2 from the germline V gene are LNHDA and SQIVND (reference sequence). This CDR3 spans 15 amino acids. With 7 bases removed from V and 4 bases from J, the gap between germline ends came to 19 bases. The CDR3, as DNA: TGTGCCAGTAATCCTGTTACAGGAGGTAGCACTGAAGCTTTCTTT. Its protein is CASNPVTGGSTEAFF. Drawing the rest from reference TRBV19 and TRBJ1-1, the complete variable domain is DGGITQSPKYLFRKEGQNVTLSCEQNLNHDAMYWYRQDPGQGLRLIYYSQIVNDFQKGDIAEGYSVSREKKESFPLTVTSAQKNPTAFYLCASNPVTGGSTEAFFGQGTRLTVV.